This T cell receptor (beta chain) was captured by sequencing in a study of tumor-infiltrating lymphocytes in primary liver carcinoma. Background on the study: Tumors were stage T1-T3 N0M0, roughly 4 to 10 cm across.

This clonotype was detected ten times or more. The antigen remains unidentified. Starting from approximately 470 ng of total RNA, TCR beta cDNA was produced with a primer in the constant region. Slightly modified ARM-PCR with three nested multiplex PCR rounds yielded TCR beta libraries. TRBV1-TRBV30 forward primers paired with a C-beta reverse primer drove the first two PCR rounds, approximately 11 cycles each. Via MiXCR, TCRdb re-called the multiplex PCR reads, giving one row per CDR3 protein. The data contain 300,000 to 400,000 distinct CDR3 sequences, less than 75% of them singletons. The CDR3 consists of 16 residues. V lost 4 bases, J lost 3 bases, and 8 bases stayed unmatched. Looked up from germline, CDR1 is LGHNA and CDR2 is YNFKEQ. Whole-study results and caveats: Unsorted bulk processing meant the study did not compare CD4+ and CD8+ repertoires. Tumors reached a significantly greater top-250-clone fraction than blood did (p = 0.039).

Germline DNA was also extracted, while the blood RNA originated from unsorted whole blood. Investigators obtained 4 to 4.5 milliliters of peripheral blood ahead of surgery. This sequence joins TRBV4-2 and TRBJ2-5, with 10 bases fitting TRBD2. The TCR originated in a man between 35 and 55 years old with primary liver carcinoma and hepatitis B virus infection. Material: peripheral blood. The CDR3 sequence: CASSLSPGLAEETQYF. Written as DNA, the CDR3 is TGTGCCAGCAGCCTCTCCCCCGGACTAGCGGAAGAGACCCAGTACTTC.